This T cell receptor beta chain comes out of a study of cytomegalovirus exposure and HLA in healthy donors. PCR primers comprised 60 Vbeta and 13 Jbeta primers. The protocol was immunoSEQ multiplex PCR, while the TCRdb copy is restricted to in-frame clones and leaves out a portion. The repertoire holds more than 150,000 clones, with roughly 75% as singletons. As regards this clone: Its antigen is as yet unknown.

With 1 base removed from V and 7 bases from J, the gap between germline ends came to 19 bases. Germline CDR1 and CDR2: SEHNR and FQNEAQ (reference sequence). The CDR3 consists of 16 residues. Broader study findings: Association of a missense DCLRE1C variant with TCR beta V- and J-gene trimming was reported in a later analysis.

This TCR was recovered from a woman aged 45-65 years in good health and CMV-seropositive. The gene calls are TRBV7-9 and TRBJ1-2, with no clear D. Sequencing was carried out using PBMCs. DNA for the CDR3: TGTGCCAGCAGCTTAGACGTCAGAGGCCCTTCGGGTGGCTACACCTTC. It translates to CASSLDVRGPSGGYTF.